The 8 T cell receptor beta chains below all came from one sample that was sequenced in a study of blood T cells in healthy people across ages. A second PCR of roughly 6 to 12 cycles used a sample-barcoded 5' primer and a J-beta primer mix. Each CDR3 protein gets one entry after TCRdb re-called the 5' RACE reads with MiXCR. The data hold fewer than 2,000,000 distinct CDR3 sequences, with 30% to 35% observed a single time. Sequencing was done on a sample of blood. These receptors originate from a woman in her twenties or thirties in good health.

J is TRBJ2-1 and V is TRBV5-6; TRBD2 aligns across 10 bases. Trimming cost V 2 bases and J 7 bases; bases outside gene matches: 9. CDR1 and CDR2 (germline): SGHDT, YYEEEE. The CDR3 loop spans 16 amino acids. CDR3 protein: CASSFGSGGVINEQFF. As DNA, the CDR3 is TGTGCCAGCAGCTTCGGCAGCGGGGGGGTGATTAATGAGCAGTTCTTC.

This clonotype was recorded once. V and J are TRBV20-1 and TRBJ2-5; the D gene is possibly TRBD2 (6 bases). V dropped 3 bases and J dropped 5 bases, with 19 bases sitting between them. Germline loops: CDR1 DFQATT, CDR2 SNEGSKA (reference sequence). The CDR3 spans 15 residues. In DNA form, the CDR3 reads TGCAGTGCTAGTCCCACGGAGGGTGGAGAGGAGACCCAGTACTTC. The encoded protein is CSASPTEGGEETQYF.

The chain is built from TRBV4-1 and TRBJ1-5; unclear D gene. This CDR3 has 15 amino acids. V gave up 0 bases and J gave up 7 bases, with 13 bases separating them. Looked up from germline, CDR1 is MGHRA and CDR2 is YSYEKL. The CDR3 DNA follows: TGCGCCAGCAGCCAAGAAGCGATGGCTCCCCAGCCCCAGCATTTT. It specifies CASSQEAMAPQPQHF.

A few counts support this clonotype. The V and J genes are TRBV29-1 and TRBJ2-1; 12 bases fit TRBD2. The CDR3 is made up of 14 amino acids. V shed 1 base and J 12 bases; nucleotides not matched to a gene: 7. From germline, CDR1 is SQVTM and CDR2 ANQGSEA. CDR3 loop: CSVEGLAGVQAQFF. The CDR3 DNA follows: TGCAGCGTTGAAGGACTAGCGGGGGTCCAAGCGCAGTTCTTC.

The chain carries TRBV12-3 or TRBV12-4 and TRBJ2-1; perhaps TRBD2 as D (6 bases). V was pared by 6 bases and J by 2 bases, with 14 bases between. The CDR3 runs 15 residues. The CDR3: CASRRHGGAYNEQFF. The CDR3 DNA reads as TGTGCCAGCAGACGGCATGGCGGGGCCTACAATGAGCAGTTCTTC.

This clonotype was found a few times. V is TRBV7-9 and J is TRBJ1-2; D is perhaps TRBD1 (5 bases). Trimming cost V 5 bases and J 0 bases, with 16 bases left between them. CDR1 and CDR2 (germline): SEHNR, FQNEAQ (reference sequence). The CDR3 totals 16 residues. The CDR3 reads CASSRGGLDSNYGYTF. The CDR3 DNA follows: TGTGCCAGCAGCCGCGGGGGATTAGACTCTAACTATGGCTACACCTTC.

This clonotype has more than one count but fewer than ten. The chain combines TRBV10-3 with TRBJ1-4, with D possibly matching TRBD1 (5 bases). The CDR3 extends over 14 amino acids. Trimming pared 3 bases from V and 8 bases from J, leaving 13 bases between. Germline CDR1 reads ENHRY; CDR2 reads SYGVKD. For the CDR3, the DNA is TGTGCCATCAGTGATGGGGGTCCCAACGAAAAACTGTTTTTT. Residues: CAISDGGPNEKLFF.

This chain uses TRBV28 with TRBJ2-7, with 8 bases matching TRBD2. V lost 7 bases to trimming and J lost 2 bases; unmatched junction nucleotides: 7. The CDR3 runs 14 residues. CDR1 and CDR2 from the germline V gene are MDHEN and SYDVKM. This CDR3 is CASTPTSATYEQYF. Written as DNA, the CDR3 is TGTGCCAGCACCCCGACTAGCGCAACCTACGAGCAGTACTTC.